This TCR beta chain was sequenced during a study of beta chain features in type 1 diabetes. The isolated RNA, all of it, was reverse transcribed, so expressed TCRB transcripts were what got sequenced. Profiled with immunoSEQ multiplex PCR; TCRdb holds only in-frame clones, not every one. The profile shows some 100,000 clones, 40% of them singletons. General study results and limits: A greater similarity of naive, central memory and Treg TCRB repertoires was seen among patients than among healthy donors.

In regard to this clone: No antigen is known for it.

It was via CD45RO/CCR7/CD25/CD127/CD95/CD27 that CD4+ naive, central memory, regulatory and stem cell-like memory cells were sorted. V was clipped by 3 bases and J by 5 bases, with 10 bases between them. Germline CDR1 reads SGHNT; CDR2 reads YENEEA. The CDR3 is 13 residues long. This sequence originates from a woman aged 18-29 years in good health. Sequenced sample: stem cell memory CD4+ T cells from blood. The V and J genes are TRBV11-3 and TRBJ1-1; TRBD1 might be the D (5 bases). The CDR3, as DNA: TGTGCCAGCAGCTTTTCGGGGGTAACTGAAGCTTTCTTT. It codes for CASSFSGVTEAFF. The full variable domain, with the rest looked up from reference TRBV11-3 and TRBJ1-1, is EAGVVQSPRYKIIEKKQPVAFWCNPISGHNTLYWYLQNLGQGPELLIRYENEEAVDDSQLPKDRFSAERLKGVDSTLKIQPAELGDSAVYLCASSFSGVTEAFFGQGTRLTVV.